Listed below are T cell receptor beta chains from one sample, sequenced in a study of shared clonotypes between healthy human individuals. Method: immunoSEQ multiplex PCR; TCRdb's copy keeps in-frame clones and lacks some. The table has more than 1.2 million clones, about 98.5% seen once. The sample was naive CD4+ T cells sorted from blood. All receptors derive from a young man in good health. Both conserved end residues are part of each CDR3. D genes are given only for firm matches. The size field is filled for only some rows; it gives once, few, many or a size class.

clone size: once
V gene: TRBV4-3
D gene: .
J gene: TRBJ2-7
CDR3 protein: CASSQEGTPSYEQYF
CDR3 DNA: TGCGCCAGCAGCCAAGAGGGGACTCCTTCCTACGAGCAGTACTTC

clone size: .
V gene: TRBV7-9
D gene: .
J gene: TRBJ2-7
CDR3 protein: CASSSRDVPYEQYF
CDR3 DNA: TGTGCCAGCAGCTCCCGGGACGTCCCCTACGAGCAGTACTTC

clone size: .
V gene: TRBV14
D gene: TRBD1
J gene: TRBJ1-5
CDR3 protein: CASSALTGGEVQPQHF
CDR3 DNA: TGTGCCAGCAGCGCCCTGACAGGGGGAGAGGTTCAGCCCCAGCATTTT

clone size: .
V gene: TRBV6-6
D gene: .
J gene: TRBJ1-2
CDR3 protein: CAAGPRSRADGYTF
CDR3 DNA: TGTGCGGCTGGACCTCGTTCAAGGGCAGATGGCTACACCTTC

clone size: .
V gene: TRBV7-2
D gene: TRBD2
J gene: TRBJ2-2
CDR3 protein: CASSISGRVTGELFF
CDR3 DNA: TGTGCCAGCAGCATCAGCGGGAGAGTCACCGGGGAGCTGTTTTTT

clone size: .
V gene: TRBV6-5
D gene: .
J gene: TRBJ2-7
CDR3 protein: CASSYGRGLYEQYF
CDR3 DNA: TGTGCCAGCAGTTACGGACGGGGACTCTACGAGCAGTACTTC

clone size: .
V gene: TRBV7-9
D gene: .
J gene: TRBJ2-1
CDR3 protein: CASSLRDRDEQFF
CDR3 DNA: TGTGCCAGCAGCTTAAGAGACAGAGATGAGCAGTTCTTC

clone size: .
V gene: TRBV20-1
D gene: .
J gene: TRBJ2-7
CDR3 protein: CSATDIYEQYF
CDR3 DNA: TGCAGTGCTACGGACATCTACGAGCAGTACTTC

clone size: .
V gene: TRBV28
D gene: TRBD2
J gene: TRBJ2-7
CDR3 protein: CASRLAATYEQYF
CDR3 DNA: TGTGCCAGCAGACTAGCGGCTACCTACGAGCAGTACTTC

clone size: .
V gene: TRBV19
D gene: .
J gene: TRBJ1-1
CDR3 protein: CASSTLQSRGNTEAFF
CDR3 DNA: TGTGCCAGTAGTACCCTCCAGAGCAGGGGAAACACTGAAGCTTTCTTT

clone size: .
V gene: TRBV7-9
D gene: .
J gene: TRBJ2-2
CDR3 protein: CASSLILGGELFF
CDR3 DNA: TGTGCCAGCAGCTTAATACTAGGCGGGGAGCTGTTTTTT

clone size: .
V gene: TRBV2
D gene: .
J gene: TRBJ1-2
CDR3 protein: CASSDPRTDYGYTF
CDR3 DNA: TGTGCCAGCAGTGATCCTCGGACGGATTATGGCTACACCTTC

clone size: .
V gene: TRBV5-4
D gene: TRBD1
J gene: TRBJ2-3
CDR3 protein: CASSLRQGADTQYF
CDR3 DNA: TGTGCCAGCAGCTTGCGACAGGGGGCAGATACGCAGTATTTT

clone size: .
V gene: TRBV6-5
D gene: TRBD1
J gene: TRBJ2-7
CDR3 protein: CASSRPGTVYEQYF
CDR3 DNA: TGTGCCAGCAGTCGTCCCGGGACAGTCTACGAGCAGTACTTC

clone size: .
V gene: TRBV9
D gene: TRBD2
J gene: TRBJ2-1
CDR3 protein: CASARTSGYNEQFF
CDR3 DNA: TGTGCCAGCGCGAGGACTAGCGGTTACAATGAGCAGTTCTTC

clone size: .
V gene: TRBV27
D gene: TRBD2
J gene: TRBJ2-1
CDR3 protein: CASSFAGGGRPDEQFF
CDR3 DNA: TGTGCCAGCAGTTTTGCCGGGGGCGGGAGGCCGGATGAGCAGTTCTTC